The 21 T cell receptor beta chains reported below all come from one sample, sequenced in a study of T cell changes during pregnancy in multiple sclerosis. Sequenced by immunoSEQ multiplex PCR; TCRdb stores in-frame clones only, minus some. The sample records about 30,000 clones, about 90% being singletons. Source: CD4+ T cells from peripheral blood mononuclear cells, taken in the third trimester of pregnancy. The receptors derive from a female donor in good health, enrolled as a control in a pregnancy study.

J is TRBJ1-2 and V is TRBV11-3, with D perhaps matching TRBD1 (6 bases). V shed 4 bases and J shed 8 bases, with 17 bases lying between them. Looked up from germline, CDR1 is SGHNT and CDR2 is YENEEA. The CDR3 extends over 14 amino acids. CDR3 DNA sequence: TGTGCCAGCAGCTCAACAGGGAGCATTGGGGGCTACACCTTC. Translation: CASSSTGSIGGYTF. Complete variable domain (other parts from reference TRBV11-3 and TRBJ1-2): EAGVVQSPRYKIIEKKQPVAFWCNPISGHNTLYWYLQNLGQGPELLIRYENEEAVDDSQLPKDRFSAERLKGVDSTLKIQPAELGDSAVYLCASSSTGSIGGYTFGSGTRLTVV.

Here the CDR3 DNA reads TGTGCCTGGGCCGGACAGGGTGGGACTGAAGCTTTCTTT. Amino acids: CAWAGQGGTEAFF. This chain joins TRBV30 and TRBJ1-1; 8 bases match TRBD1. CDR1 GTSNPN and CDR2 SVGIG come from the germline V gene (reference sequence). This CDR3 comprises 13 residues. Trimming took 5 bases from V and 5 from J; bases not matched to a gene: 7.

The rearrangement links TRBV28 to TRBJ2-4; D gene unclear. Trimming took off 8 bases at V and 6 bases at J, with 14 bases between the two ends. This CDR3 spans 13 amino acids. CDR1 is MDHEN, CDR2 SYDVKM, per germline. The CDR3 region is CASLDSHGNIQYF. CDR3 coding DNA: TGTGCCAGCCTTGACTCCCACGGAAACATTCAGTACTTC.

The V and J genes are TRBV5-1 and TRBJ1-1; no clear D gene. Germline CDR1 SGHRS, CDR2 YFSETQ. The CDR3 runs 13 residues. V shed 3 bases and J shed 2 bases, with 8 bases lying between them. CDR3 sequence reads: CASSSPVNTEAFF. CDR3 sequence (DNA): TGCGCCAGCAGCTCCCCGGTCAACACTGAAGCTTTCTTT. The full variable domain, with the rest looked up from reference TRBV5-1 and TRBJ1-1, is KAGVTQTPRYLIKTRGQQVTLSCSPISGHRSVSWYQQTPGQGLQFLFEYFSETQRNKGNFPGRFSGRQFSNSRSEMNVSTLELGDSALYLCASSSPVNTEAFFGQGTRLTVV.

The chain combines TRBV7-2 with TRBJ1-5; D is ambiguous. The V and J ends lost 8 bases and 2 bases respectively, with 22 bases between them. Germline-derived CDR1 and CDR2 are SGHTA and FQGNSA. This CDR3 has 17 amino acids. The CDR3 spells CASSGGRGEYGNQPQHF. For the CDR3, the DNA is TGTGCCAGCTCCGGCGGGCGGGGAGAGTATGGCAATCAGCCCCAGCATTTT.

In this sample, this clone turned up once. The genes are TRBV10-3 and TRBJ2-3; 7 positions match TRBD2. The germline V gene encodes CDR1 ENHRY and CDR2 SYGVKD. The length of the CDR3 is 14 residues. The V and J ends lost 6 bases and 4 bases, in that order; junction bases with no gene match: 7. CDR3 in amino acids: CAISSGGSSDTQYF. The CDR3 bases are TGTGCCATCAGCTCCGGGGGGTCATCAGATACGCAGTATTTT.

CDR3 region: CASRPGTATNEKLFF. The CDR3 DNA reads as TGCGCCAGCAGGCCCGGGACAGCAACTAATGAAAAACTGTTTTTT. The chain couples TRBV5-1 to TRBJ1-4; 7 bases agree with TRBD1. V dropped 5 bases and J dropped 0; count of bases not matched to a gene: 4. The CDR3 totals 15 residues. In germline, CDR1 is SGHRS, CDR2 YFSETQ.

V gene TRBV18 combines with J gene TRBJ2-1; D perhaps matches TRBD1 (6 bases). The CDR3 has 14 amino acids. Deletions cut 2 bases from V and 8 bases from J, with 13 bases between. Germline V gives CDR1 KGHSH, CDR2 LQKENI. In nucleotides, the CDR3 is TGTGCCAGCTCACCAGCCCAACAGGGCCATGAGCAGTTCTTC. It is translated as CASSPAQQGHEQFF. The variable domain in full, with the rest retrieved from reference TRBV18 and TRBJ2-1, is NAGVMQNPRHLVRRRGQEARLRCSPMKGHSHVYWYRQLPEEGLKFMVYLQKENIIDESGMPKERFSAEFPKEGPSILRIQQVVRGDSAAYFCASSPAQQGHEQFFGPGTRLTVL.

V is TRBV5-1 and J is TRBJ1-5; D might be TRBD1 (6 bases). Germline CDR1 is SGHRS and CDR2 is YFSETQ. V lost 3 bases, J lost 3 bases, and 13 bases lay in between. The CDR3 loop spans 15 amino acids. This CDR3 reads CASSWEGGINQPQHF. CDR3 nucleotide sequence: TGCGCCAGCAGCTGGGAGGGGGGTATCAATCAGCCCCAGCATTTT.

In its sample, this clone was seen once. V and J are TRBV5-1 and TRBJ2-7; 9 positions agree with TRBD2. V lost 0 bases, J lost 1 base, and 8 bases stayed unmatched. This CDR3 is 17 amino acids long. Germline V gene sequence: CDR1 SGHRS, CDR2 YFSETQ. CDR3: CASSLGGSGRVSYEQYF. DNA of the CDR3: TGCGCCAGCAGCTTGGGGGGTAGCGGGAGAGTATCCTACGAGCAGTACTTC.

The table lists this clone with a few counts. CDR3 amino acids: CAISRQGRDTIYF. The CDR3 nucleotides are TGTGCCATCAGTAGGCAGGGGAGGGACACCATATATTTT. The chain uses TRBV10-3 and TRBJ1-3; D is possibly TRBD1 (6 bases). Germline loops: CDR1 ENHRY, CDR2 SYGVKD. Deletions cut 5 bases from V and 8 bases from J, with 13 bases between. The CDR3 loop spans 13 amino acids.

V is TRBV19 and J is TRBJ1-2; D unresolved. V lost 6 bases and J 0 bases, leaving 8 bases between the germline ends. Germline V gene lookup returns CDR1 LNHDA and CDR2 SQIVND (reference sequence). This CDR3 spans 13 amino acids. CDR3 in DNA: TGTGCCAGTAGCAATATAGCTAACTATGGCTACACCTTC. It translates to CASSNIANYGYTF.

This chain joins TRBV5-6 and TRBJ1-2; 9 positions match TRBD1. CDR3 size: 15 residues. Germline V gene lookup returns CDR1 SGHDT and CDR2 YYEEEE. Trimming removed 2 bases from V and 2 bases from J; junction bases left unmatched: 4. Here the CDR3 reads CASSLRDRENYGYTF. The CDR3 bases are TGTGCCAGCAGCTTAAGGGACAGGGAAAACTATGGCTACACCTTC.

The rearrangement uses TRBV7-2 and TRBJ1-2; weak D call: TRBD1 (6 bases). Germline CDR1 is SGHTA and CDR2 is FQGNSA. V was pared by 2 bases and J by 0 bases, with 19 bases between. The CDR3 runs 18 residues. CDR3 sequence (DNA): TGTGCCAGCAGCTTACGCGGCGGGGGCCAGCCGACTAACTATGGCTACACCTTC. It yields the protein CASSLRGGGQPTNYGYTF.

The chain uses TRBV19 and TRBJ1-6; D possibly corresponds to TRBD1 (6 bases). Germline loops: CDR1 LNHDA, CDR2 SQIVND (reference sequence). CDR3 length: 15 residues. Trimming took 3 bases from V and 7 from J, leaving 13 bases between them. CDR3 bases: TGTGCCAGTAGTATTAGGGGGACGGAGAATTCACCCCTCCACTTT. Translated: CASSIRGTENSPLHF.

This rearrangement joins TRBV10-3 to TRBJ2-7; TRBD2 matches at 12 bases. Unmatched junction bases numbered 11, after V lost 6 bases and J lost 11 bases. This CDR3 has 14 amino acids. The germline V gene has CDR1 ENHRY and CDR2 SYGVKD. This CDR3 is CAISRGLAGWHEYF. The CDR3 nucleotides are TGTGCCATCAGCCGAGGACTAGCGGGGTGGCACGAGTACTTC.

The chain carries TRBV4-1 and TRBJ2-7, with 10 bases aligning to TRBD1. The CDR3 totals 18 residues. Germline CDR1 reads MGHRA; CDR2 reads YSYEKL. V gave up 5 bases and J gave up 9 bases; unmatched junction bases: 22. This chain's CDR3 is CASSDVDRGLGGGPGQYF. Written as DNA, the CDR3 is TGCGCCAGCAGCGACGTTGACAGGGGGCTAGGTGGAGGACCTGGGCAGTACTTC.

The chain recombines TRBV7-8 with TRBJ2-7, with D perhaps matching TRBD2 (5 bases). This CDR3 contains 15 residues. V lost 5 bases, J lost 5 bases, and 19 bases lay in between. Germline-derived CDR1 and CDR2 are SGHVS and FQNEAQ. The CDR3 reads CASSLGYGEFDEQYF. CDR3 bases: TGTGCCAGCAGCCTAGGCTACGGGGAGTTCGACGAGCAGTACTTC.

J is TRBJ2-1 and V is TRBV27; weak D call: TRBD1 (7 bases). The CDR3 extends over 15 amino acids. Germline lookup yields CDR1 MNHEY and CDR2 SMNVEV (reference sequence). The germline V and J ends were trimmed by 7 bases and 8 bases, with 21 bases remaining between them. CDR3 sequence reads: CASTTGDSGSHEQFF. Written as DNA, the CDR3 is TGTGCCAGCACAACGGGGGACAGCGGGTCCCATGAGCAGTTCTTC.

Details on this clone: The junction shows a germline mismatch at one end, possibly a read error. V gene TRBV11-3 combines with J gene TRBJ2-7, with TRBD1 matching over 8 bases. Germline loops: CDR1 SGHNT, CDR2 YENEEA. The CDR3 covers 15 residues. In nucleotides, the CDR3 is TGTGCCAGCAGTTTAGGACAGGGATTCTCCTACGAGCAGTACTTC. Amino acid sequence: CASSLGQGFSYEQYF. Full variable domain (remainder filled in from reference TRBV11-3 and TRBJ2-7): EAGVVQSPRYKIIEKKQPVAFWCNPISGHNTLYWYLQNLGQGPELLIRYENEEAVDDSQLPKDRFSAERLKGVDSTLKIQPAELGDSAVYLCASSLGQGFSYEQYFGPGTRLTVT.

V is TRBV7-5 and J is TRBJ2-7; the D segment call TRBD1 is taken from the table without a DNA check. TRBV7-5 constitutes a pseudogene. CDR3 length: 15 amino acids. CDR3 in DNA: TGTGCCAGAAGCTTAGGTCGACAGACAGATGACGAGCAGTACTTC. Its protein product is CARSLGRQTDDEQYF.